These T cell receptor beta chains were read from a single sample in a study of cytomegalovirus exposure and HLA in healthy donors. The repertoire was sequenced with immunoSEQ multiplex PCR; TCRdb's copy has only in-frame clones and lacks some. Of 150,000 to 200,000 clones listed, around 84% are singletons. The sequencing sample was made of PBMCs. The receptors derive from a man aged 18 to 30 in good health and CMV-seronegative. Both conserved end residues are part of each CDR3. A D gene is named only where the DNA matches it firmly. Only part of the rows carry a size: once, few, many, or a class if the clone is expanded.

clone_size j_call v_call d_call cdr3_aa cdr3_nt
NA TRBJ1-3 TRBV10-3 NA CAITGGPGNTIYF TGTGCCATCACGGGGGGCCCTGGAAACACCATATATTTT
NA TRBJ2-7 TRBV7-2 TRBD2 CASSWDYLYEQYF TGTGCCAGCAGCTGGGACTACCTTTACGAGCAGTACTTC
NA TRBJ2-5 TRBV9 TRBD2 CASSVGLAGAVQETQYF TGTGCCAGCAGCGTTGGACTAGCGGGGGCCGTCCAAGAGACCCAGTACTTC
NA TRBJ1-3 TRBV2 NA CASAWATASGNTIYF TGTGCCAGCGCCTGGGCCACCGCCTCTGGAAACACCATATATTTT
once TRBJ2-3 TRBV28 NA CASSYRGSTDTQYF TGTGCCAGCAGTTACCGCGGAAGCACAGATACGCAGTATTTT
NA TRBJ1-4 TRBV18 NA CASSPVATSGATNEKLFF TGTGCCAGCTCACCAGTAGCCACCTCGGGGGCAACTAATGAAAAACTGTTTTTT
few TRBJ2-1 TRBV7-3 NA CASSPYGSSYNEQFF TGTGCCAGCAGCCCGTATGGTAGCTCCTACAATGAGCAGTTCTTC
NA TRBJ1-1 TRBV29-1 TRBD1 CSVVKERGRFENTEAFF TGCAGCGTTGTAAAGGAAAGGGGGCGTTTTGAGAACACTGAAGCTTTCTTT
NA TRBJ2-5 TRBV5-1 NA CASSFPAGEQYF TGCGCCAGCAGCTTTCCGGCCGGGGAGCAGTACTTC
NA TRBJ2-5 TRBV7-3 TRBD2 CASSWTSGEQETQYF TGTGCCAGCAGCTGGACTAGCGGGGAGCAAGAGACCCAGTACTTC
NA TRBJ2-1 TRBV7-2 NA CASSPSHEQFF TGTGCCAGCAGCCCCTCCCATGAGCAGTTCTTC
NA TRBJ1-3 TRBV6-1 TRBD1 CASSLSQGAGNTIYF TGTGCCAGCAGCCTTTCTCAGGGGGCAGGAAACACCATATATTTT
NA TRBJ1-1 TRBV7-6 NA CASLPLPGVNTEAFF TGTGCCAGTCTACCCCTGCCGGGAGTGAACACTGAAGCTTTCTTT
NA TRBJ2-1 TRBV11-3 TRBD1 CASSSRTGRERYNEQFF TGTGCCAGCAGCTCCCGGACAGGGCGTGAGAGGTACAATGAGCAGTTCTTC
NA TRBJ1-2 TRBV6-5 NA CASIPTANYGYTF TGTGCCAGCATTCCGACAGCTAACTATGGCTACACCTTC
NA TRBJ2-1 TRBV5-4 NA CASSLAGDGSREQFF TGTGCCAGCAGCTTGGCCGGAGATGGTTCTCGCGAGCAGTTCTTC
NA TRBJ1-3 TRBV30 NA CAWGPDSGNTIYF TGTGCCTGGGGCCCCGACTCTGGAAACACCATATATTTT
NA TRBJ2-7 TRBV5-1 NA CASSFAGGSYEQYF TGCGCCAGCAGCTTCGCAGGTGGGTCCTACGAGCAGTACTTC
NA TRBJ2-7 TRBV4-1 TRBD1 CASSQDTGQSIYEQYF TGCGCCAGCAGCCAAGATACGGGACAGAGCATTTACGAGCAGTACTTC
NA TRBJ2-5 TRBV11-1 NA CASSPKETQYF TGTGCCAGCAGCCCCAAAGAGACCCAGTACTTC
NA TRBJ2-7 TRBV7-8 NA CASSLDLKLLSYEQYF TGTGCCAGCAGCTTAGATCTGAAGCTTTTATCCTACGAGCAGTACTTC
NA TRBJ1-3 TRBV5-4 NA CASSPTGGADSGNTIYF TGTGCCAGCAGCCCGACAGGTGGAGCTGACTCTGGAAACACCATATATTTT
NA TRBJ1-6 TRBV5-6 NA CASSNYQGMDHSPLHF TGTGCCAGCAGCAATTACCAGGGGATGGATCATTCACCCCTCCACTTT
NA TRBJ2-3 TRBV7-9 TRBD1 CASSLLGGEDTQYF TGTGCCAGCAGCTTACTAGGGGGCGAAGATACGCAGTATTTT
NA TRBJ1-5 TRBV28 NA CASSFRRSKSRQPQHF TGTGCCAGCAGTTTTCGGAGATCGAAATCTAGGCAGCCCCAGCATTTT
NA TRBJ2-1 TRBV6-5 TRBD1 CASSTLSGTGNEQFF TGTGCCAGCAGTACCTTATCCGGGACAGGCAATGAGCAGTTCTTC
NA TRBJ2-5 TRBV7-3 TRBD1 CASSPGTGSRETQYF TGTGCCAGCAGCCCGGGGACAGGGAGCAGAGAGACCCAGTACTTC
once TRBJ2-6 TRBV15 TRBD1 CATSRPGQGDRANVLTF TGTGCCACCAGCCGACCGGGACAGGGGGATAGGGCCAACGTCCTGACTTTC
NA TRBJ2-3 TRBV10-3 TRBD2 CAIRPGLADLISNTDTQYF TGTGCCATCAGGCCGGGACTAGCGGATCTTATTAGTAACACAGATACGCAGTATTTT
NA TRBJ1-1 TRBV6-5 NA CASSPWLNTEAFF TGTGCCAGCAGTCCTTGGCTGAACACTGAAGCTTTCTTT
NA TRBJ2-5 TRBV7-9 NA CASSLVQETQYF TGTGCCAGCAGCTTAGTACAAGAGACCCAGTACTTC
few TRBJ1-6 TRBV6-4 TRBD1 CASSDLAGGNSPLHF TGTGCCAGCAGTGACCTCGCAGGGGGCAATTCACCCCTCCACTTT
NA TRBJ2-4 TRBV19 TRBD2 CASSPTSGKAKNIQYF TGTGCCAGTAGTCCCACTAGCGGGAAAGCCAAAAACATTCAGTACTTC
few TRBJ2-1 TRBV6-1 TRBD2 CASSETSGGYNEQFF TGTGCCAGCAGTGAGACTAGCGGGGGATACAATGAGCAGTTCTTC
NA TRBJ2-5 TRBV4-1 TRBD2 CASSQVILAGEETQYF TGCGCCAGCAGCCAAGTTATACTAGCGGGGGAAGAGACCCAGTACTTC
NA TRBJ2-7 TRBV6-1 TRBD1 CASSEGTGGGYEQYF TGTGCCAGCAGTGAGGGGACAGGGGGCGGCTACGAGCAGTACTTC
few TRBJ1-2 TRBV28 NA CASSLNYGYTF TGTGCCAGCTCCCTTAACTATGGCTACACCTTC
NA TRBJ1-2 TRBV28 NA CASSLKLQGVGGYTF TGTGCCAGCAGTTTAAAACTACAGGGAGTGGGAGGCTACACCTTC
NA TRBJ2-7 TRBV5-8 TRBD2 CASSLFPGGRPYYEQYF TGTGCCAGCAGCTTGTTTCCTGGCGGGAGGCCCTACTACGAGCAGTACTTC
NA TRBJ2-6 TRBV5-1 NA CASSLNGGSGANVLTF TGCGCCAGCAGCCTGAATGGAGGGTCCGGGGCCAACGTCCTGACTTTC
few TRBJ2-1 TRBV4-1 TRBD2 CASSQFYSSGGRSNEQFF TGCGCCAGCAGCCAGTTTTACTCGTCGGGGGGTCGATCCAATGAGCAGTTCTTC
NA TRBJ2-7 TRBV27 TRBD1 CASSPRDRAPDYEQYF TGTGCCAGCAGTCCCCGGGACAGGGCACCCGACTACGAGCAGTACTTC
NA TRBJ2-2 TRBV6-1 TRBD1 CASRDGTDSGELFF TGTGCCAGCAGAGACGGGACAGATTCCGGGGAGCTGTTTTTT
NA TRBJ2-7 TRBV28 NA CASSRGGSRSYEQYF TGTGCCAGCAGCAGGGGCGGTTCCCGATCCTACGAGCAGTACTTC
NA TRBJ2-4 TRBV6-5 NA CASSRGGAKNIQYF TGTGCCAGCAGCAGGGGAGGGGCCAAAAACATTCAGTACTTC
NA TRBJ2-7 TRBV19 NA CASREVGRNSYEQYF TGTGCCAGTAGAGAGGTGGGGAGGAACTCCTACGAGCAGTACTTC
NA TRBJ2-7 TRBV6-5 NA CASRKGQAYEQYF TGTGCCAGCAGAAAGGGGCAGGCATACGAGCAGTACTTC
NA TRBJ1-1 TRBV27 NA CASRMDRMNTEAFF TGTGCCAGCAGAATGGACAGAATGAACACTGAAGCTTTCTTT
NA TRBJ2-1 TRBV30 TRBD2 CAWGDYYEQFF TGTGCCTGGGGGGACTATTATGAGCAGTTCTTC
NA TRBJ2-7 TRBV29-1 NA CSVGGGALEQYF TGCAGCGTTGGTGGGGGGGCGCTTGAGCAGTACTTC
NA TRBJ2-3 TRBV10-3 TRBD2 CAASGGRADTQYF TGTGCCGCTAGCGGGGGGCGGGCAGATACGCAGTATTTT
NA TRBJ1-1 TRBV5-1 NA CASSLGGTPEAFF TGCGCCAGCAGCTTGGGAGGTACCCCTGAAGCTTTCTTT
NA TRBJ2-5 TRBV29-1 TRBD1 CSAETGYQETQYF TGCAGCGCCGAGACAGGGTACCAAGAGACCCAGTACTTC
NA TRBJ2-1 TRBV5-6 NA CASSLLGGNYNEQFF TGTGCCAGCAGCTTGTTGGGCGGGAACTACAATGAGCAGTTCTTC
once TRBJ2-2 TRBV28 TRBD2 CASSPSGGGVNTGELFF TGTGCCAGCAGTCCTTCTGGGGGGGGAGTAAACACCGGGGAGCTGTTTTTT
NA TRBJ1-4 TRBV5-1 NA CASSLRGGMLANEKLFF TGCGCCAGCAGCTTGAGGGGGGGTATGTTGGCTAATGAAAAACTGTTTTTT
NA TRBJ2-2 TRBV6-1 NA CASSEVQAVNTGELFF TGTGCCAGCAGTGAAGTGCAGGCCGTGAACACCGGGGAGCTGTTTTTT
NA TRBJ1-1 TRBV30 NA CAWSPRGGVTEAFF TGTGCCTGGAGCCCTCGCGGGGGTGTCACTGAAGCTTTCTTT